The present entry profiles one T cell receptor beta chain with its context. The entry originates in a study of pediatric ulcerative colitis. Measured with immunoSEQ multiplex PCR; TCRdb has only the in-frame clones, and not every one. The data hold more than 50,000 clones, with about three quarters observed a single time. The sequenced material came from blood. The TCR sequence derives from a boy between 10 and 17 years old with moderate ulcerative colitis.

The DNA of the CDR3 is TGTGCCAGCAGCTCCCTTCGGGAGCTATCCTATGGCTACACCTTC. This sequence encodes CASSSLRELSYGYTF. The gene calls are TRBV7-6 and TRBJ1-2; D ambiguous. Germline V gene data show CDR1 as SGHVS and CDR2 as FNYEAQ. This CDR3 has 15 residues. V gave up 4 bases and J gave up 4 bases, with 16 bases separating them. The complete variable domain, with remaining parts taken from reference TRBV7-6 and TRBJ1-2, reads GAGVSQSPRYKVTKRGQDVALRCDPISGHVSLYWYRQALGQGPEFLTYFNYEAQQDKSGLPNDRFSAERPEGSISTLTIQRTEQRDSAMYRCASSSLRELSYGYTFGSGTRLTVV.